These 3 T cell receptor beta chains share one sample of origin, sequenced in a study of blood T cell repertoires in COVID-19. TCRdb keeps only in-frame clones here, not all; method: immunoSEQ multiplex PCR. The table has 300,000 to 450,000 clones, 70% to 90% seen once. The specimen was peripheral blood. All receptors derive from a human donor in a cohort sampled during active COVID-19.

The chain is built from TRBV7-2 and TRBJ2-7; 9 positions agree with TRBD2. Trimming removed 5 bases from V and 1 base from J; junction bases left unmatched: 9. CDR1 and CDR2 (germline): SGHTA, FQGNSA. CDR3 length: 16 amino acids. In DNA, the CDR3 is TGTGCCAGCAGCCAAAACATAGCGGGGGTATCCTACGAGCAGTACTTC. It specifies CASSQNIAGVSYEQYF.

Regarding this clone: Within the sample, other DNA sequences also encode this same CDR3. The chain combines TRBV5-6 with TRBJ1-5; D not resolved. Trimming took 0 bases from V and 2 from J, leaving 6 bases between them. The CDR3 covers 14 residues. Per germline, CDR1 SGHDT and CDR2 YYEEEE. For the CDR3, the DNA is TGTGCCAGCAGCTTGGGCGGGGGCAATCAGCCCCAGCATTTT. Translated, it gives CASSLGGGNQPQHF.

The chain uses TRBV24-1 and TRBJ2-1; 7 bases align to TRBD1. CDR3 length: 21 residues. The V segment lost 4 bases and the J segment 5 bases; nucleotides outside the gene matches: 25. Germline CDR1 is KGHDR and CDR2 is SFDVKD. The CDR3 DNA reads TGTGCCACCAGTGACCGGAAAATAAGGGGGCACCATAACAGGTTCCACAATGAGCAGTTCTTC. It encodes CATSDRKIRGHHNRFHNEQFF.